This TCR beta chain was sequenced in a study of blood T cell repertoires in COVID-19. Across the study: Specimens from acute and convalescent COVID-19 originated in the United States, Italy and Spain. The analysed material was cDNA or gDNA that came from T cells, B-cell-depleted T cells, or PBMCs.

V lost 3 bases and J 7 bases, leaving 22 bases between the germline ends. The CDR3 contains 17 residues. The germline V gene has CDR1 ENHRY and CDR2 SYGVKD. In the study's own analysis: Amplification of reference gene primers was used by the study to estimate nucleated cell counts. Libraries were prepared by immunoSEQ multiplex PCR; TCRdb keeps only in-frame clonotypes and omits some of them. V, J and clone size reflect that table, while D and trimming were determined from the DNA. This sample has approximately 320,000 clones, with over 75% found just once. Sequencing was carried out using peripheral blood. This chain connects TRBV10-3 to TRBJ2-1; a weak D match, TRBD2 (5 bases). This receptor was taken from a human donor in a cohort sampled during active COVID-19. The CDR3 DNA reads as TGTGCCATCAGTGAATCACTAGTCGGAGAGTCCCCGAATGAGCAGTTCTTC. The encoded protein is CAISESLVGESPNEQFF.